What follows are 30 T cell receptor beta chains derived from one specimen sequenced in a study of cytomegalovirus exposure and HLA in healthy donors (dated by TCRdb to 2016 to 2017). Library construction relied on the immunoSEQ multiplex PCR assay. A mixture of 60 forward primers for TCR Vbeta segments and 13 reverse primers for TCR Jbeta segments was used in the multiplex PCR. Held by TCRdb, this immuneACCESS table contains in-frame sequences only and omits some clones. Under half of the omission traces to an unresolved V gene where checked; the cause of the rest is unknown. In all, the sample holds some 110,000 clones, and 55% to 75% of those were seen once. The ten largest clones take up roughly 9% of the sample. Sequences were obtained from PBMCs. The receptors were sampled from a man under 40 in good health and CMV-seropositive.

V usage is TRBV19 and J usage is TRBJ1-4, with D tentatively TRBD1 (5 bases). The germline CDR1 and CDR2 sequences are LNHDA and SQIVND (reference sequence). V lost 4 bases to trimming and J lost 7 bases, with 10 bases between them. This CDR3 is 13 amino acids long. The CDR3 reads CASSTGFGEKLFF. CDR3 bases: TGTGCCAGTAGTACAGGGTTTGGTGAAAAACTGTTTTTT.

The genes are TRBV7-8 and TRBJ2-5; 12 bases fit TRBD1. CDR1 SGHVS and CDR2 FQNEAQ come from the germline V gene. V trimming: 3 bases; J trimming: 5 bases; junction bases outside the gene matches: 7. This CDR3 has 16 amino acids. Here the CDR3 reads CASSFGTGGTGETQYF. DNA for the CDR3: TGTGCCAGCAGCTTCGGGACAGGGGGCACGGGGGAGACCCAGTACTTC.

J is TRBJ2-5 and V is TRBV18; possible D gene TRBD1, 5 bases. This CDR3 is built from 13 residues. V was cut by 2 bases and J by 2 bases, with 6 bases left in between. Germline V gene data show CDR1 as KGHSH and CDR2 as LQKENI. In DNA form, the CDR3 reads TGTGCCAGCTCACCAGACAGACAAGAGACCCAGTACTTC. Translated: CASSPDRQETQYF.

The chain uses TRBV7-9 and TRBJ2-5, with 12 bases matching TRBD2. This CDR3 is 17 amino acids long. Germline V CDR1 and CDR2: SEHNR, FQNEAQ (reference sequence). Germline trimming cut 2 bases from V and 5 bases from J; bases unmatched to any gene: 9. The CDR3 DNA reads TGTGCCAGCAGCTTAATGGCTAGCGGGGGGGCCTGGGAGACCCAGTACTTC. Its translation: CASSLMASGGAWETQYF.

The rearrangement joins TRBV7-9 to TRBJ2-7, with a tentative D call TRBD2 (5 bases). Germline assignment: CDR1 SEHNR and CDR2 FQNEAQ (reference sequence). The CDR3 covers 13 residues. Trimming cost V 4 bases and J 0 bases, with 7 bases left between them. The CDR3 loop is CASSSTSSYEQYV. The CDR3 nucleotides read TGTGCCAGCAGCTCCACTAGCTCCTACGAGCAGTACGTC.

The CDR3 bases are TGTGCCAGCAGCCCCTCCAGGGCGGCAGATACGCAGTATTTT. Residues: CASSPSRAADTQYF. The chain joins TRBV7-8 to TRBJ2-3; tentatively, D is TRBD1 (5 bases). The V end lost 5 bases, the J end lost 4 bases, and 13 bases lay between the germline ends. CDR3 length: 14 amino acids. Germline-derived CDR1 and CDR2 are SGHVS and FQNEAQ.

The CDR3 nucleotides read TGTGCCAGCAGCCAGACTAGGGAAGAGACCCAGTACTTC. Translation: CASSQTREETQYF. This sequence joins TRBV6-5 and TRBJ2-5; the D gene is possibly TRBD2 (6 bases). Trimming shortened V by 6 bases and J by 3 bases, and 11 bases separated the two germline ends. This CDR3 spans 13 amino acids. Germline CDR1 and CDR2: MNHEY and SVGAGI.

This clone was counted a few times. This chain links TRBV7-2 with TRBJ1-5; D might be TRBD1 (5 bases). This CDR3 contains 16 residues. Looked up from germline, CDR1 is SGHTA and CDR2 is FQGNSA. The V gene lost 0 bases and the J gene lost 0 bases, with 9 bases spanning the gap. CDR3 nucleotide sequence: TGTGCCAGCAGCTTAGCGGGGGGTTATAGCAATCAGCCCCAGCATTTT. Translated: CASSLAGGYSNQPQHF.

This clone was picked up a small number of times. The chain couples TRBV6-1 to TRBJ1-3, with no clear D. CDR1 and CDR2 from the germline V gene are MNHNS and SASEGT. This CDR3 has 14 residues. Trimming stripped 2 bases from V and 2 bases from J, with 7 bases between. CDR3 loop: CASSERQAGNTIYF. CDR3 DNA: TGTGCCAGCAGTGAACGGCAGGCTGGAAACACCATATATTTT.

This clone was recorded once. The chain couples TRBV28 to TRBJ1-1; 7 bases are a match to TRBD1. The CDR3 runs to 14 residues. CDR1 is MDHEN and CDR2 is SYDVKM in the germline V gene. Unmatched junction bases numbered 4, after V lost 2 bases and J lost 4 bases. The CDR3 DNA sequence: TGTGCCAGCAGTTTACTGACAGGGTCCACTGAAGCTTTCTTT. It translates to CASSLLTGSTEAFF. Drawing the rest from reference TRBV28 and TRBJ1-1, the complete variable domain is DVKVTQSSRYLVKRTGEKVFLECVQDMDHENMFWYRQDPGLGLRLIYFSYDVKMKEKGDIPEGYSVSREKKERFSLILESASTNQTSMYLCASSLLTGSTEAFFGQGTRLTVV.

This rearrangement joins TRBV10-3 to TRBJ2-1, with a weak D call TRBD2 (7 bases). Germline values: CDR1 ENHRY, CDR2 SYGVKD. The CDR3 runs to 14 residues. V was shortened by 0 bases and J by 9 bases, with 12 bases between the two germline ends. CDR3 sequence reads: CAISESGGAFEQFF. CDR3 DNA: TGTGCCATCAGTGAGTCGGGGGGGGCTTTTGAGCAGTTCTTC.

This clone has only a few counts. The chain uses TRBV29-1 and TRBJ1-1; D may be TRBD1 (6 bases). Trimming cost V 8 bases and J 2 bases, with 15 bases left between them. Per germline, CDR1 SQVTM and CDR2 ANQGSEA. CDR3 length: 13 amino acids. CDR3 amino acids: CSSNLGGNTEAFF. For the CDR3, the DNA is TGCAGCTCAAACTTAGGGGGAAACACTGAAGCTTTCTTT.

The chain has TRBV27 and TRBJ2-1; the match to TRBD2 covers 10 bases. J gave up 5 bases and V 7 bases, and 2 bases lay outside the gene matches. Looked up from germline, CDR1 is MNHEY and CDR2 is SMNVEV (reference sequence). This CDR3 is built from 13 residues. CDR3 nucleotides: TGTGCCAGCATAGCGGGAGGCAACAATGAGCAGTTCTTC. Residues: CASIAGGNNEQFF.

This clone came up a few times. The chain uses TRBV5-4 and TRBJ1-5; D is possibly TRBD1 (6 bases). CDR3 size: 17 residues. V lost 0 bases, J lost 5 bases, and 18 bases lay in between. Germline CDR1 reads SGHNT; CDR2 reads YYREEE (reference sequence). The CDR3 loop reads CASSLGPAGVGDQPQHF. CDR3 sequence (DNA): TGTGCCAGCAGCTTGGGTCCGGCAGGGGTAGGGGATCAGCCCCAGCATTTT.

The chain employs TRBV6-1 and TRBJ2-5; TRBD1 matches 11 bases. V lost 6 bases and J lost 1; bases outside the gene matches: 4. Per germline, CDR1 MNHNS and CDR2 SASEGT. CDR3 length equals 15 residues. The CDR3 nucleotides are TGTGCCAGCAGCCCCGGGACAGGGGGCCAAGAGACCCAGTACTTC. Its protein product is CASSPGTGGQETQYF.

This clone has a handful of counts. The J gene is TRBJ1-1, the V gene TRBV9, with 7 nucleotides matching TRBD1. Trimming removed 4 bases from V and 3 bases from J; junction bases left unmatched: 6. Germline CDR1 and CDR2: SGDLS and YYNGEE. The CDR3 has 14 amino acids. The CDR3 loop is CASSQRDSYTEAFF. For the CDR3, the DNA is TGTGCCAGCAGCCAAAGGGACAGTTACACTGAAGCTTTCTTT.

The genes are TRBV27 and TRBJ1-2; D possibly corresponds to TRBD1 (5 bases). Germline lookup yields CDR1 MNHEY and CDR2 SMNVEV (reference sequence). This CDR3 is built from 13 residues. V lost 3 bases and J 7 bases, leaving 12 bases between the germline ends. CDR3 DNA: TGTGCCAGCAGTTTGGGGCAGGGTTTTGGCTACACCTTC. Its protein product is CASSLGQGFGYTF.

The chain uses TRBV27 and TRBJ2-2, with TRBD1 matching over 10 bases. Unmatched junction bases numbered 4, after V lost 7 bases and J lost 2 bases. The germline CDR1 and CDR2 sequences are MNHEY and SMNVEV (reference sequence). The CDR3 has 15 amino acids. The chain's CDR3 is CASTWTGGNTGELFF. The CDR3 nucleotides are TGTGCCAGCACCTGGACAGGGGGAAACACCGGGGAGCTGTTTTTT.

The J gene is TRBJ1-3, the V gene TRBV6-1; D perhaps matches TRBD1 (6 bases). Germline CDR1 and CDR2: MNHNS and SASEGT. Trimming took off 6 bases at V and 0 bases at J, with 18 bases between the two ends. This CDR3 comprises 17 residues. CDR3 sequence: CASSESPAGDSGNTIYF. CDR3 sequence (DNA): TGTGCCAGCAGCGAATCCCCCGCAGGGGACTCTGGAAACACCATATATTTT.

This clone appeared a few times. The V call is TRBV6-5, the J call TRBJ1-2, with no clear D. The CDR3 has 14 amino acids. With 6 bases removed from V and 2 bases from J, the gap between germline ends came to 13 bases. Per the germline V gene, CDR1 is MNHEY and CDR2 is SVGAGI. The CDR3 DNA follows: TGTGCCAGCAGCCCCGCAGGTACGAACTATGGCTACACCTTC. This translates into CASSPAGTNYGYTF.

The chain has TRBV6-1 and TRBJ2-3, with a possible D match to TRBD2 (6 bases). Trimming stripped 5 bases from V and 2 bases from J, with 14 bases between. Germline CDR1 reads MNHNS; CDR2 reads SASEGT. The CDR3 is 15 residues long. CDR3 loop: CASSFQTRSTDTQYF. The CDR3, as DNA: TGTGCCAGCAGTTTTCAGACTAGATCCACAGATACGCAGTATTTT.

The chain has TRBV9 and TRBJ1-2, with 10 nucleotides matching TRBD1. The CDR3 sequence is 17 residues long. The J segment lost 4 bases and the V segment lost 3 bases, leaving 12 bases of the junction unmatched. Germline V CDR1 and CDR2: SGDLS, YYNGEE. The CDR3 reads CASSERPDRGRSYGYTF. Written as DNA, the CDR3 is TGTGCCAGCAGCGAACGACCCGACAGGGGGCGCTCCTATGGCTACACCTTC.

V and J are TRBV30 and TRBJ1-3; D uncertain. V lost 1 base to trimming and J lost 5 bases, with 9 bases between them. This CDR3 is built from 13 residues. Germline assignment: CDR1 GTSNPN and CDR2 SVGIG (reference sequence). The CDR3 sequence is CAWSGRERNTIYF. The CDR3 DNA reads TGTGCCTGGAGTGGGAGAGAGCGAAACACCATATATTTT.

The rearrangement joins TRBV9 to TRBJ1-1; a possible D gene is TRBD1 (6 bases). The length of the CDR3 is 16 residues. Trimming took 3 bases from V and 0 from J, leaving 15 bases between them. The germline CDR1 and CDR2 sequences are SGDLS and YYNGEE. Here the CDR3 reads CASSAQGSMLNTEAFF. The CDR3 coding sequence is TGTGCCAGCAGCGCACAGGGTAGTATGCTGAACACTGAAGCTTTCTTT.

The V gene is TRBV5-6, the J gene TRBJ2-7, with D possibly TRBD1 on 6 matching bases. The CDR3 has 12 residues. Trimming took off 4 bases at V and 5 bases at J, with 10 bases between the two ends. The germline V gene has CDR1 SGHDT and CDR2 YYEEEE. CDR3 in DNA: TGTGCCAGCAGCCTTGGGGACAACGAGCAGTACGTC. Residues: CASSLGDNEQYV.

This chain uses TRBV2 with TRBJ2-2; 8 bases align to TRBD1. CDR3 length equals 15 residues. The germline V gene encodes CDR1 SNHLY and CDR2 FYNNEI. The trim removed 8 bases at V and 0 bases at J, leaving 5 bases unmatched. CDR3 sequence: CASVETGANTGELFF. CDR3 in DNA: TGTGCCAGCGTAGAGACAGGGGCGAACACCGGGGAGCTGTTTTTT.

CDR3 loop: CASSQWTGVDYEQYF. For the CDR3, the DNA is TGTGCCAGCAGCCAATGGACAGGGGTGGACTACGAGCAGTACTTC. The chain is built from TRBV5-6 and TRBJ2-7; TRBD1 aligns across 9 bases. Unmatched junction bases numbered 8, after V lost 4 bases and J lost 3 bases. CDR1 and CDR2 (germline): SGHDT, YYEEEE. The CDR3 is made up of 15 amino acids.

As concerns this clone: Sequence at one end of the junction differs from germline and may be a read error. The chain has TRBV7-9 and TRBJ2-7; the match to TRBD1 covers 8 bases. CDR3 length: 15 residues. CDR1 and CDR2 (germline): SEHNR, FQNEAQ (reference sequence). In nucleotides, the CDR3 is TGTTCCAGCAGCTCCTCCGACAGGGGAGACTACGAGCAGTACTTC. It yields the protein CSSSSSDRGDYEQYF.

The chain is built from TRBV27 and TRBJ1-2, with 10 bases lining up with TRBD1. Germline trimming cut 5 bases from V and 8 bases from J; bases unmatched to any gene: 11. The CDR3 runs 15 residues. The germline V gene has CDR1 MNHEY and CDR2 SMNVEV (reference sequence). The CDR3 reads CASSPTTGQGKGYTF. The DNA for the CDR3 is TGTGCCAGCAGTCCTACGACGGGACAGGGGAAAGGCTACACCTTC.

This clone has just one count. The chain combines TRBV27 with TRBJ2-7, with 8 bases fitting TRBD1. Germline loops: CDR1 MNHEY, CDR2 SMNVEV (reference sequence). The CDR3 loop spans 15 amino acids. V was clipped by 6 bases and J by 4 bases; unmatched bases: 11. The CDR3 bases are TGTGCCAGCAGACCCCGACAGGGGCCCTATTACGAGCAGTACTTC. This codes for CASRPRQGPYYEQYF.